This TCR beta chain was sequenced for a study of response to subunit inactivated influenza vaccine. General study points: That few new T cells are recruited by each seasonal influenza vaccination was the authors' suggestion.

Via MiXCR, TCRdb re-called the RT-PCR reads, giving one row per CDR3 protein. The profile shows a few hundred thousand distinct CDR3 sequences, 14% of them singletons. Germline CDR1 MGHRA, CDR2 YSYEKL. The CDR3 runs to 15 residues. Trimming took off 1 base at V and 0 bases at J, with 10 bases between the two ends. As to this clonotype: Its antigen remains unknown.

This specimen was PBMCs from blood, taken about 13 days after vaccination. This clonotype was sampled from a man aged 50 to 59 who received an inactivated influenza vaccine. The chain recombines TRBV4-1 with TRBJ2-7; D not resolved. The CDR3 region is CASSQVDRGSYEQYF. CDR3 in DNA: TGCGCCAGCAGCCAAGTGGACCGCGGCTCCTACGAGCAGTACTTC.